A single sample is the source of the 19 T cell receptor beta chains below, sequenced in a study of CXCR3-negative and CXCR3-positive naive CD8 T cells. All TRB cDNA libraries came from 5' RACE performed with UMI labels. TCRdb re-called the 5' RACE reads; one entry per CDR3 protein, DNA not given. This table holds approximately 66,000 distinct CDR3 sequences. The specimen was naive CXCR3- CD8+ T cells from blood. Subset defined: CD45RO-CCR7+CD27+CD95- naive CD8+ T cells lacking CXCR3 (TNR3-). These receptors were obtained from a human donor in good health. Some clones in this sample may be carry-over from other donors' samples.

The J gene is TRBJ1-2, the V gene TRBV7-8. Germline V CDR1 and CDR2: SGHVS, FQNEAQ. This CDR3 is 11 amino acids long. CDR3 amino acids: CASSSGGGYTF.

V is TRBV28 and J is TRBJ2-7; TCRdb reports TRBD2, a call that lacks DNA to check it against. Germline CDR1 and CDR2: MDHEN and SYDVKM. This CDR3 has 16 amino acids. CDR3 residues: CASSYKTSGGSNEQYF. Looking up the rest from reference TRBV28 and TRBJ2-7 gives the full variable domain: DVKVTQSSRYLVKRTGEKVFLECVQDMDHENMFWYRQDPGLGLRLIYFSYDVKMKEKGDIPEGYSVSREKKERFSLILESASTNQTSMYLCASSYKTSGGSNEQYFGPGTRLTVT.

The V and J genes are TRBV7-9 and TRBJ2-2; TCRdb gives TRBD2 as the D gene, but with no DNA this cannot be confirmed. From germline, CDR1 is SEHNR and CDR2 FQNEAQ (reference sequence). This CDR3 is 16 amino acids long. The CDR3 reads CASSPTSGKNTGELFF.

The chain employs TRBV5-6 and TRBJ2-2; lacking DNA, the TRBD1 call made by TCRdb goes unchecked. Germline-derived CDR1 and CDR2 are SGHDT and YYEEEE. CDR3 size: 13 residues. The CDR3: CASSDRVTGELFF.

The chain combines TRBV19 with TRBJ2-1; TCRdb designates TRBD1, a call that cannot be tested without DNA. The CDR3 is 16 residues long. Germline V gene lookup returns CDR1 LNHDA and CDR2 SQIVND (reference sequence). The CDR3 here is CASSMYQGPTYNEQFF.

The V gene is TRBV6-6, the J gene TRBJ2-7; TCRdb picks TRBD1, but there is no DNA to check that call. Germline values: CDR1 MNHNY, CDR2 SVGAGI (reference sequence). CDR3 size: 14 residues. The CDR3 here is CASTPGTGPYEQYF.

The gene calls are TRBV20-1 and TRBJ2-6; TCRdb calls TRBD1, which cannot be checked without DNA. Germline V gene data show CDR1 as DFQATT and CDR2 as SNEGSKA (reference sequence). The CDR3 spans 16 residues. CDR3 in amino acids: CSARPPGRVGANVLTF.

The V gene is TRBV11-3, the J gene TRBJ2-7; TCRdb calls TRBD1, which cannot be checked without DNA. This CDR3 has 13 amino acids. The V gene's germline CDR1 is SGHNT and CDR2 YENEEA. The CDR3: CASSLVGGAEQYF.

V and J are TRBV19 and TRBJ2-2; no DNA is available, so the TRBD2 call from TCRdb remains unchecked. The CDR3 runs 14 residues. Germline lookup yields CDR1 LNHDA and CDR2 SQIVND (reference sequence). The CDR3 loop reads CASSIWGGTGELFF.

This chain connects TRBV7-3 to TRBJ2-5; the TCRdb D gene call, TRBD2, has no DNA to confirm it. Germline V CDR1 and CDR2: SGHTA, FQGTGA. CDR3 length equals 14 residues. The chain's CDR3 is CASSLTGLKETQYF.

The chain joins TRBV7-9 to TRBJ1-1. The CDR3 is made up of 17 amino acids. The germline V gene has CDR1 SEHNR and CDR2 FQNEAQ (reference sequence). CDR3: CASSLLQVRTGNTEAFF. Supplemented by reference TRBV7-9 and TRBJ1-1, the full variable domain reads DTGVSQNPRHKITKRGQNVTFRCDPISEHNRLYWYRQTLGQGPEFLTYFQNEAQLEKSRLLSDRFSAERPKGSFSTLEIQRTEQGDSAMYLCASSLLQVRTGNTEAFFGQGTRLTVV.

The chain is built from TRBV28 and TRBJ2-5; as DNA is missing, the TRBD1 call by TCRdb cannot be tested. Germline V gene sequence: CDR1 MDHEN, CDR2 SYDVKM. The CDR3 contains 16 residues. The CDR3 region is CASSVPGQPGGETQYF.

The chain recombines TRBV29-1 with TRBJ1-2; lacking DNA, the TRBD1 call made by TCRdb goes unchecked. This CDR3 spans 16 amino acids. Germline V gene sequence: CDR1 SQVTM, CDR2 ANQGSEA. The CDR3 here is CSVEPPGAGEHYGYTF.

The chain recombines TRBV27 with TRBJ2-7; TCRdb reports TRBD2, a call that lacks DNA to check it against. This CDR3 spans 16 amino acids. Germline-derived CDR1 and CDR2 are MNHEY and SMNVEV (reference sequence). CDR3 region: CASTRTSGTPGHEQYF.

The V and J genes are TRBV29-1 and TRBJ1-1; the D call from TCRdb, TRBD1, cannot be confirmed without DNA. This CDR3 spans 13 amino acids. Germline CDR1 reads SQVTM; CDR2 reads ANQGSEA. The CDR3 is CSATGGKAAEAFF.

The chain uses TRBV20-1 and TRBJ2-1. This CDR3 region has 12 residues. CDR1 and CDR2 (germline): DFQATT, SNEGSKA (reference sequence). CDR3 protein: CSARDPKNEQFF.

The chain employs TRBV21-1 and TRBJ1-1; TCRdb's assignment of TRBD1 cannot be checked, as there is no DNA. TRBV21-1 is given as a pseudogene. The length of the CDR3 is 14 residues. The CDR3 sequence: CASSPGQQNTEAFF.

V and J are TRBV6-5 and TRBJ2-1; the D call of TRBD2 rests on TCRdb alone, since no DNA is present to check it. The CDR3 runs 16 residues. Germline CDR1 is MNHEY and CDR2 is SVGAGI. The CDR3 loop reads CASTWRASARMNEQFF.

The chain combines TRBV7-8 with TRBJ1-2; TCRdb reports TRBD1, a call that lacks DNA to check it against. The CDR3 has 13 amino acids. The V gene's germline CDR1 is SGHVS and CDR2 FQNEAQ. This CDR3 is CASAHMGDNGYTF.